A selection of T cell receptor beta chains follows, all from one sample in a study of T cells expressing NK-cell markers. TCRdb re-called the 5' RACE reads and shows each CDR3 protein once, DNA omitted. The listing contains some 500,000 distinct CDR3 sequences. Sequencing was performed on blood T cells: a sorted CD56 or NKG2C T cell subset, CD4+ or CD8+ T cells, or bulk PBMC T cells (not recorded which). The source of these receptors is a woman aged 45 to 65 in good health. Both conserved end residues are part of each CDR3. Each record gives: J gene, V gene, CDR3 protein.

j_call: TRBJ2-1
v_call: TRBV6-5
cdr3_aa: CASSYLGQGSHNEQFF

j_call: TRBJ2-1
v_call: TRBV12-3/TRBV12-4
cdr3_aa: CASSLIQGARNEQFF

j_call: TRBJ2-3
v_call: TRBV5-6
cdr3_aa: CASSPSGITTDTQYF

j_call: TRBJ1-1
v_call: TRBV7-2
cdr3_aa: CASSPTRAEAFF

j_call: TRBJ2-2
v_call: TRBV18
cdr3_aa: CASSPRRARTGELFF

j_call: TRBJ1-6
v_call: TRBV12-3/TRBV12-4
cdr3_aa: CASSSQTLANSPLHF

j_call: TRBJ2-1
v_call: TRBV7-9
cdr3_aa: CASSSDAYNEQFF

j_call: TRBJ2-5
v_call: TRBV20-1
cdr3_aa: CSAWLAKLETQYF

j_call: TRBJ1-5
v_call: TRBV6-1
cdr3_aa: CATAPRSNQPQHF

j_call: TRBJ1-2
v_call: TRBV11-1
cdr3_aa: CASSLGHANYGYTF

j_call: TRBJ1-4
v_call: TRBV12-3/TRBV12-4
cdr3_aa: CASWDRGREKLFF

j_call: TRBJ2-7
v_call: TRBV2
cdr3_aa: CASSGGDRTPRSYEQYF

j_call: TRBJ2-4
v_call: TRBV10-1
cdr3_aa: CASILGQSVAKNIQYF

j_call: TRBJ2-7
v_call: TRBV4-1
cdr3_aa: CASSHPGQGSYEQYF

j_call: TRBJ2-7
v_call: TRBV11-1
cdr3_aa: CASSLSGQNYEQYF

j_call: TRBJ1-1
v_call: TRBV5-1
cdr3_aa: CASSLDLRGLDTEAFF

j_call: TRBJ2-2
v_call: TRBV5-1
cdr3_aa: CASSLEALAGVSTGELFF

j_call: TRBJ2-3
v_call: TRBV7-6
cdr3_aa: CASSLAQGGTTQYF

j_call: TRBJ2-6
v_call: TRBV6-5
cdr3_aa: CASRPEGGAGANVLTF

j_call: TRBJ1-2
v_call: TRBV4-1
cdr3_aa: CASSQDWGAGGYTF

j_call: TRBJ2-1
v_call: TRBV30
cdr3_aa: CAWSPVLNEQFF

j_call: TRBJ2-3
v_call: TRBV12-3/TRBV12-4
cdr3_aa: CASSLSGGRNTQYF

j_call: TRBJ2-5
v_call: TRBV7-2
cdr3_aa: CASSLGHPGGETQYF

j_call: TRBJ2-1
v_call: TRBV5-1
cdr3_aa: CASSLGLRDIQQFF

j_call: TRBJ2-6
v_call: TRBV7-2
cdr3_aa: CASSRGGRTSGANVLTF

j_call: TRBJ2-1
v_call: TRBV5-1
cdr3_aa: CASSLIGTSGNEQFF

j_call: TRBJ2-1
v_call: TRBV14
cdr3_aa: CASSPIPTFSSYNEQFF

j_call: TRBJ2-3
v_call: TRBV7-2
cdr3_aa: CASSFPPTSRGPVRDTQYF

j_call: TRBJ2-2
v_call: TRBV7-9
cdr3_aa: CASSLVREGLGLFF

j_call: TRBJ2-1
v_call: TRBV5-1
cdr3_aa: CASRLTPPGLADNEQFF

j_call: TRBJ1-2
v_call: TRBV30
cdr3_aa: CAWSLQEHGYTF

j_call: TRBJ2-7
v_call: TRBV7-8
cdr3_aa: CASRTRLSHEQYF

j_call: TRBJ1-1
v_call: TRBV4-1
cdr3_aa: CASSQEPDRGLGAFF

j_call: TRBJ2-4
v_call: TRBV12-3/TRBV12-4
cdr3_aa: CASSLNGRAKNIQYF

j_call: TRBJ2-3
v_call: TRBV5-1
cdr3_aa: CASSLGLAGGPSTDTQYF

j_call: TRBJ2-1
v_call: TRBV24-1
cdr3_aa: CATRGTTGYNEQFF

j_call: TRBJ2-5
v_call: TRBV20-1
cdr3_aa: CSADGGLAGGNQETQYF

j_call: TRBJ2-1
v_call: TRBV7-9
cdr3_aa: CASSAALSGRARNEQFF

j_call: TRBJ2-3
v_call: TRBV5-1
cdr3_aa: CASSPGLKQGPDTQYF

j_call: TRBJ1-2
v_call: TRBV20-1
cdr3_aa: CSARDWGGDGYTF

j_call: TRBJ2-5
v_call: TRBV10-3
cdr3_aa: CAISESTDGQETQYF

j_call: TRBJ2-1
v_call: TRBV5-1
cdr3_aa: CASSLGDRGFGNEQFF

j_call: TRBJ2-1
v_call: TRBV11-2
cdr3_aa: CASSSQGAGNNEQFF

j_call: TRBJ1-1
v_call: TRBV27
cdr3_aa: CASRVGRNTEAFF

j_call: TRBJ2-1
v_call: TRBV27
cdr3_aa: CASRGQGPYNEQFF

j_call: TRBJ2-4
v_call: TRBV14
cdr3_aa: CASSQAGTSIQYF

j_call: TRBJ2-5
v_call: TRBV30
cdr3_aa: CAWSGGRGETQYF

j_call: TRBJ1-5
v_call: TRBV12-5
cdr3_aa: CASGLVGGNQPQHF

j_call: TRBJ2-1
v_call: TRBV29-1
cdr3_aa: CSAGLAGGNEQFF

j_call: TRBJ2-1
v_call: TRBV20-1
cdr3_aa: CSAVRNLAGSRSFEQFF

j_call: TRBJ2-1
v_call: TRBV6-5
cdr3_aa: CASTDSGASYNEQFF

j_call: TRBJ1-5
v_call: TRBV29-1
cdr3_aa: CSVDTGSGQPQHF

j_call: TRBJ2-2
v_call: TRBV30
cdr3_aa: CAWSPSRTGELFF

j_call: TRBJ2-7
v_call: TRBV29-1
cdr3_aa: CSVGGRAAGEQYF

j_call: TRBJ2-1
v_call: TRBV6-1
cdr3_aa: CASNPGLAPSSSYNEQFF

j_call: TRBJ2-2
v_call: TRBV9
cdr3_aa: CASSGTQGNTGELFF

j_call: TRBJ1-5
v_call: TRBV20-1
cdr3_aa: CSAVINWGLRNQPQHF